A single sample is the source of the 32 T cell receptor beta chains below, sequenced in a study of blood T cell repertoires in COVID-19. Using immunoSEQ multiplex PCR, the repertoire was profiled, and TCRdb retains in-frame clones only, with some absent. Of 160,000 or so clones listed, 87% are singletons. The sequencing sample was made of peripheral blood. The receptors derive from a woman in her 70s with COVID-19, enrolled during active disease.

This clone came up once. The V gene is TRBV30, the J gene TRBJ2-7; tentatively, D is TRBD1 (6 bases). The CDR3 has 15 amino acids. The V gene lost 0 bases and the J gene lost 2 bases, with 14 bases spanning the gap. CDR1 and CDR2 from the germline V gene are GTSNPN and SVGIG (reference sequence). CDR3: CAWSVSGTLTYEQYF. The CDR3 DNA sequence: TGTGCCTGGAGTGTATCGGGGACACTAACCTACGAGCAGTACTTC.

In DNA form, the CDR3 reads TGTGCCAGCAGCTTACACCGGGGATCGTCGAGGAACACTGAAGCTTTCTTT. This encodes CASSLHRGSSRNTEAFF. The chain couples TRBV5-8 to TRBJ1-1; D gene unclear. The CDR3 loop spans 17 amino acids. Per germline, CDR1 SGHTS and CDR2 YDEGEE. V lost 2 bases to trimming and J lost 1 base, with 18 bases between them.

The chain has TRBV6-1 and TRBJ1-1; D possibly corresponds to TRBD1 (5 bases). V gave up 3 bases and J gave up 1 base, with 9 bases separating them. The CDR3 spans 14 residues. Germline values: CDR1 MNHNS, CDR2 SASEGT. CDR3 residues: CASSDDSSNTEAFF. CDR3 DNA sequence: TGTGCCAGCAGTGACGACAGCTCGAACACTGAAGCTTTCTTT.

The chain joins TRBV5-1 to TRBJ2-2; TRBD1 might be the D (6 bases). With 1 base removed from V and 3 bases from J, the gap between germline ends came to 10 bases. The germline V gene encodes CDR1 SGHRS and CDR2 YFSETQ. The CDR3 length is 15 residues. The CDR3 loop is CASSLLRGHTGELFF. In DNA form, the CDR3 reads TGCGCCAGCAGCTTGCTCAGGGGCCACACCGGGGAGCTGTTTTTT.

This chain links TRBV10-3 with TRBJ1-2; D might be TRBD1 (5 bases). CDR3 size: 15 residues. Germline CDR1 ENHRY, CDR2 SYGVKD. The ends were cut back, 0 bases at V and 3 bases at J, with 11 bases in the middle. The CDR3 DNA reads as TGTGCCATCAGTGAGTCGGGGGGGACCGACTATGGCTACACCTTC. It codes for CAISESGGTDYGYTF.

Only a few counts were recorded for this clone. The V call is TRBV18, the J call TRBJ2-7; TRBD2 matches 9 bases. The length of the CDR3 is 14 residues. V trimming: 4 bases; J trimming: 2 bases; junction bases outside the gene matches: 3. Per the germline V gene, CDR1 is KGHSH and CDR2 is LQKENI. For the CDR3, the DNA is TGTGCCAGCTCACGAAGCGGGGGGACCTACGAGCAGTACTTC. The encoded protein is CASSRSGGTYEQYF.

This clone appeared a single time. The chain links TRBV2 to TRBJ1-1; maybe TRBD1 (5 bases). The V gene lost 8 bases and the J gene lost 2 bases, with 15 bases spanning the gap. Looked up from germline, CDR1 is SNHLY and CDR2 is FYNNEI. This CDR3 spans 14 amino acids. The DNA of the CDR3 is TGTGCCAGCGCCCCCACAGGCACCAACACTGAAGCTTTCTTT. It encodes CASAPTGTNTEAFF.

This clone came up once. The J gene is TRBJ2-1, the V gene TRBV6-5; TRBD2 matches at 7 bases. This CDR3 region has 13 residues. Germline V gives CDR1 MNHEY, CDR2 SVGAGI. The trim removed 6 bases at V and 8 bases at J, leaving 7 bases unmatched. The CDR3 here is CASRPGGGDEQFF. The CDR3, as DNA: TGTGCCAGCAGACCCGGCGGGGGTGATGAGCAGTTCTTC.

Here the CDR3 reads CASSPLGTGGRGTEAFF. CDR3 coding DNA: TGCGCCAGCAGCCCATTGGGGACAGGGGGCCGGGGCACTGAAGCTTTCTTT. The rearrangement joins TRBV5-1 to TRBJ1-1, with 12 bases aligning to TRBD1. Germline-derived CDR1 and CDR2 are SGHRS and YFSETQ. The CDR3 sequence is 17 residues long. The J segment lost 4 bases and the V segment lost 4 bases, leaving 11 bases of the junction unmatched.

The chain employs TRBV19 and TRBJ1-2, with a possible D match to TRBD1 (6 bases). V lost 10 bases and J 3 bases, leaving 18 bases between the germline ends. The CDR3 runs 14 residues. The germline CDR1 and CDR2 sequences are LNHDA and SQIVND (reference sequence). The CDR3 DNA follows: TGTGCCACCACTCAGGGGTCGACGGACTATGGCTACACCTTC. It specifies CATTQGSTDYGYTF.

V is TRBV29-1 and J is TRBJ1-1; D not certain. The germline V gene has CDR1 SQVTM and CDR2 ANQGSEA. The CDR3 runs to 11 residues. V shed 8 bases and J shed 8 bases, with 15 bases lying between them. The CDR3 bases are TGCAGCAACGAGGAGGCCAACGAAGCTTTCTTT. Translated, it gives CSNEEANEAFF. The variable domain in full, with the rest retrieved from reference TRBV29-1 and TRBJ1-1, is SAVISQKPSRDICQRGTSLTIQCQVDSQVTMMFWYRQQPGQSLTLIATANQGSEATYESGFVIDKFPISRPNLTFSTLTVSNMSPEDSSIYLCSNEEANEAFFGQGTRLTVV.

V gene TRBV13 combines with J gene TRBJ2-3; TRBD2 agrees at 8 bases. The CDR3 is 16 amino acids. Germline CDR1 PRHDT, CDR2 FYEKMQ (reference sequence). J was trimmed by 2 bases and V by 1 base; bases with no gene match: 5. CDR3 nucleotide sequence: TGTGCCAGCAGCTTAGTTGCGGGGGGAAACACAGATACGCAGTATTTT. This encodes CASSLVAGGNTDTQYF.

With respect to this clone: Distinct nucleotide sequences in the sample also encode this CDR3. This rearrangement joins TRBV18 to TRBJ1-4; D ambiguous. The CDR3 has 13 residues. V dropped 6 bases and J dropped 0 bases, with 5 bases sitting between them. CDR1 and CDR2 (germline): KGHSH, LQKENI. The CDR3 nucleotides are TGTGCCAGCTCCAGAACAACTAATGAAAAACTGTTTTTT. This sequence encodes CASSRTTNEKLFF.

The chain joins TRBV7-2 to TRBJ2-3; D ambiguous. This CDR3 has 13 amino acids. Trimming took 3 bases from V and 3 from J, leaving 7 bases between them. Germline CDR1 SGHTA, CDR2 FQGNSA. In nucleotides, the CDR3 is TGTGCCAGCAGCTTTGGGCGAACAGATACGCAGTATTTT. It specifies CASSFGRTDTQYF.

The chain has TRBV3-1 (or the pseudogene TRBV3-2) and TRBJ2-3, with 9 bases fitting TRBD2. Per the germline V gene, CDR1 is LGHDT and CDR2 is YNNKEL (reference sequence). The CDR3 consists of 15 residues. J was trimmed by 3 bases and V by 2 bases; bases with no gene match: 3. The CDR3 DNA follows: TGTGCCAGCAGCCAACTTGGACTAGCGACAGATACGCAGTATTTT. Amino acid sequence: CASSQLGLATDTQYF.

V and J are TRBV4-1 and TRBJ2-1, with D unclear. The V end was cut by 6 bases, the J end by 0 bases, with 15 bases between. The CDR3 is 16 residues long. CDR1 is MGHRA, CDR2 YSYEKL, per germline. CDR3 in amino acids: CASRPTAISSYNEQFF. DNA for the CDR3: TGCGCCAGCAGGCCAACAGCAATAAGCTCCTACAATGAGCAGTTCTTC.

V is TRBV6-2 or TRBV6-3 and J is TRBJ1-2; 7 bases fit TRBD1. CDR1 MNHEY and CDR2 SVGEGT come from the germline V gene. The CDR3 extends over 12 amino acids. Losses at the gene ends were 6 bases for V and 8 bases for J; bases not matched to a gene: 6. The CDR3 is CASSPTGQGYTF. Written as DNA, the CDR3 is TGTGCCAGCAGCCCGACAGGGCAGGGCTACACCTTC.

V gene TRBV18 combines with J gene TRBJ1-2, with 9 bases aligning to TRBD1. Per germline, CDR1 KGHSH and CDR2 LQKENI. The CDR3 totals 16 residues. J lost 3 bases, V lost 2 bases, and 7 bases had no gene match. The CDR3 is CASSPEGQGPYYGYTF. The CDR3 DNA follows: TGTGCCAGCTCACCAGAGGGACAGGGCCCTTACTATGGCTACACCTTC.

This sequence joins TRBV7-2 and TRBJ2-7; TRBD1 matches at 8 bases. Per the germline V gene, CDR1 is SGHTA and CDR2 is FQGNSA. Trimming at V came to 0 bases and at J to 6 bases, leaving 7 bases not matched to a gene. This CDR3 has 15 amino acids. CDR3 residues: CASSLARPTGGEQYF. The CDR3 DNA sequence: TGTGCCAGCAGCTTAGCAAGGCCTACAGGGGGCGAGCAGTACTTC.

V gene TRBV11-2 combines with J gene TRBJ2-4; D not certain. V was cut by 1 base and J by 6 bases, with 13 bases left in between. CDR3 size: 15 residues. Germline CDR1 and CDR2: SGHAT and FQNNGV. CDR3 bases: TGTGCCAGCAGCTTAGTAGGCGGTTCTCTAAACATTCAGTACTTC. Translating it yields CASSLVGGSLNIQYF.

This rearrangement joins TRBV29-1 to TRBJ1-2, with no clear D. With 4 bases removed from V and 5 bases from J, the gap between germline ends came to 11 bases. The CDR3 contains 12 residues. CDR1 and CDR2 from the germline V gene are SQVTM and ANQGSEA. CDR3 in amino acids: CSVAAGSYGYTF. CDR3 DNA: TGCAGCGTTGCGGCAGGAAGTTATGGCTACACCTTC.

The V call is TRBV5-8, the J call TRBJ1-2, with a possible D match to TRBD1 (6 bases). Germline V gene sequence: CDR1 SGHTS, CDR2 YDEGEE. This CDR3 contains 15 residues. Trimming shortened V by 4 bases and J by 3 bases, and 16 bases separated the two germline ends. CDR3 sequence reads: CASSLQGFRDYGYTF. The DNA for the CDR3 is TGTGCCAGCAGCCTACAGGGTTTTAGAGACTATGGCTACACCTTC.

The chain joins TRBV7-9 to TRBJ1-2, with no clear D. The V end was cut by 5 bases, the J end by 6 bases, with 22 bases between. The germline V gene encodes CDR1 SEHNR and CDR2 FQNEAQ (reference sequence). CDR3 size: 16 residues. The CDR3 DNA follows: TGTGCCAGCAGCCCGCGGACTTGGTCCGTTCCGAATGGCTACACCTTC. As protein: CASSPRTWSVPNGYTF.

The rearrangement uses TRBV2 and TRBJ2-3; no reliable D call. The ends were cut back, 6 bases at V and 2 bases at J, with 6 bases in the middle. There are 12 residues in the CDR3. Per the germline V gene, CDR1 is SNHLY and CDR2 is FYNNEI. CDR3 DNA: TGTGCCAGCAGCCTAAACACAGATACGCAGTATTTT. It encodes CASSLNTDTQYF.

The V call is TRBV15, the J call TRBJ1-6; possible D gene TRBD1, 6 bases. The V gene's germline CDR1 is LNHNV and CDR2 YYDKDF (reference sequence). CDR3 length: 16 amino acids. V dropped 0 bases and J dropped 6 bases, with 12 bases sitting between them. The CDR3 DNA follows: TGTGCCACCAGCAGAGATCTAAACAGGGCTAATTCACCCCTCCACTTT. Protein product: CATSRDLNRANSPLHF.

This chain connects TRBV27 to TRBJ1-2; D is uncertain. The CDR3 runs to 12 residues. CDR1 is MNHEY and CDR2 is SMNVEV in the germline V gene (reference sequence). Between the trimmed V and J ends, which lost 6 bases and 5 bases, there was a span of 10 bases. CDR3 DNA sequence: TGTGCCAGCAGAGGACTAGGGTATGGCTACACCTTC. This sequence encodes CASRGLGYGYTF.

The chain uses TRBV12-3 or TRBV12-4 and TRBJ2-1, with TRBD1 identical over 8 bases. CDR3 size: 13 residues. Losses at the gene ends were 6 bases for V and 7 bases for J; bases not matched to a gene: 5. The CDR3 sequence: CASSRTGSNEQFF. In DNA, the CDR3 is TGTGCCAGCAGCCGGACAGGGTCGAATGAGCAGTTCTTC.

The chain uses TRBV28 and TRBJ1-5; D is unclear. There are 15 residues in the CDR3. Germline V CDR1 and CDR2: MDHEN, SYDVKM. V shed 8 bases and J shed 2 bases, with 16 bases lying between them. The CDR3 DNA reads as TGTGCCAGCCGCGGTGCAGGAGGCGGCAATCAGCCCCAGCATTTT. Its protein is CASRGAGGGNQPQHF.

V usage is TRBV10-3 and J usage is TRBJ1-4, with 7 nucleotides matching TRBD1. V lost 0 bases and J lost 0; bases outside the gene matches: 4. CDR1 and CDR2 (germline): ENHRY, SYGVKD. There are 17 residues in the CDR3. CDR3 protein: CAISESRTGATNEKLFF. The CDR3 DNA follows: TGTGCCATCAGTGAGTCCCGGACAGGTGCAACTAATGAAAAACTGTTTTTT.

The CDR3 reads CASSFTGGDEKLFF. CDR3 bases: TGTGCCAGCAGCTTCACAGGGGGCGATGAAAAACTGTTTTTT. This chain joins TRBV7-8 and TRBJ1-4, with TRBD1 matching 9 bases. Germline V lookup: CDR1 SGHVS, CDR2 FQNEAQ. The CDR3 loop spans 14 amino acids. The V gene end was trimmed by 3 bases and the J gene end by 6 bases; junction bases not matched to a gene: 2.

The J gene is TRBJ1-4, the V gene TRBV11-2, with 9 nucleotides matching TRBD1. V gave up 2 bases and J gave up 7 bases; unmatched junction bases: 8. CDR1 and CDR2 (germline): SGHAT, FQNNGV. This CDR3 contains 16 residues. CDR3 residues: CASSLISGQGFEKLFF. The CDR3 region has the DNA TGTGCCAGCAGCTTAATCTCGGGACAGGGTTTTGAAAAACTGTTTTTT.

The chain links TRBV9 to TRBJ1-6; possible D gene TRBD1, 6 bases. V shed 4 bases and J shed 8 bases, with 13 bases lying between them. The CDR3 spans 14 residues. Per the germline V gene, CDR1 is SGDLS and CDR2 is YYNGEE. This CDR3 is CASSPDRNDSPLHF. The CDR3 region has the DNA TGTGCCAGCAGCCCCGACAGGAACGATTCACCCCTCCACTTT.